This TCR beta chain was sequenced for a study of shared clonotypes between healthy human individuals. V was clipped by 5 bases and J by 2 bases, with 4 bases between them. Germline loops: CDR1 SNHLY, CDR2 FYNNEI. The CDR3 runs to 13 residues. The assay was carried out at the deep level. Method: immunoSEQ multiplex PCR; TCRdb's copy keeps in-frame clones and lacks some. This sample yields approximately 1.5 million clones, of which approximately 98.5% are seen a single time; roughly 0.35% belongs to the top ten. The sample consisted of naive CD4+ T cells sorted from blood. Subset reported: CD45RA+ positively selected. The V call is TRBV2, the J call TRBJ2-6; unclear D gene. This TCR derives from a man aged 30 to 45 in good health. The CDR3 DNA reads TGTGCCAGCAGTCCCACTGGGGCCAACGTCCTGACTTTC. Translated: CASSPTGANVLTF. The whole variable domain, filled in from reference TRBV2 and TRBJ2-6, reads EPEVTQTPSHQVTQMGQEVILRCVPISNHLYFYWYRQILGQKVEFLVSFYNNEISEKSEIFDDQFSVERPDGSNFTLKIRSTKLEDSAMYFCASSPTGANVLTFGAGSRLTVL.